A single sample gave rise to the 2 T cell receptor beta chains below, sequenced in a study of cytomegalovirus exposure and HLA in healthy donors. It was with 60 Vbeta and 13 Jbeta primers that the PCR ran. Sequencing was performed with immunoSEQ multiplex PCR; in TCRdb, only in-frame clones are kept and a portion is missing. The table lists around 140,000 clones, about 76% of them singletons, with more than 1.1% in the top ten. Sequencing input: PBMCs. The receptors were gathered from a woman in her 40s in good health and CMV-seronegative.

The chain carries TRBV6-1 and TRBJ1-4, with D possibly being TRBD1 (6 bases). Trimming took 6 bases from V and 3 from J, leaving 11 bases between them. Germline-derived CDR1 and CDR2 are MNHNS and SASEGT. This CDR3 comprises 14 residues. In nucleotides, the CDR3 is TGTGCCAGCAGATCCGGGACATCTAATGAAAAACTGTTTTTT. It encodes CASRSGTSNEKLFF.

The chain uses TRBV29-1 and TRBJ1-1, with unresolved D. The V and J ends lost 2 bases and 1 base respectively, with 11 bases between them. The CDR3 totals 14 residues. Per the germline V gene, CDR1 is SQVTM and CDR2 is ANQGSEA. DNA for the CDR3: TGCAGCGTTGAATGGGCAGATAAGAACACTGAAGCTTTCTTT. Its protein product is CSVEWADKNTEAFF.